This T cell receptor beta chain was profiled in a study of graft-versus-host responses after intestinal transplantation. About the study: Recipients had transplants, and these were multivisceral, liver-intestinal, or isolated intestinal. The whole recipient group had anti-thymocyte globulin induction followed by tacrolimus and steroids for 2 to 3 years.

Assay: immunoSEQ multiplex PCR; the TCRdb copy retains only in-frame clones and omits some. The data hold roughly 11,000 clones, with 80% to 85% observed a single time. Study observations and caveats: In recipient marrow, GvH clones were found, and some appeared first in ileum or blood. Levels of circulating GvH clones at their peak were associated with early post-transplant HvG declines.

As to this clone: Its antigen is still unknown.

Between the trimmed V and J ends, which lost 3 bases and 4 bases, there was a span of 11 bases. Germline V CDR1 and CDR2: SGHRS, YFSETQ. The CDR3 runs 14 residues. Here the sequenced sample was PBMCs, taken 494 days after intestinal transplant. The chain carries TRBV5-1 and TRBJ1-3; D unresolved. The clonotype was recovered from a human patient who received an intestinal transplant, so some T cells may come from the graft donor. The CDR3 nucleotides are TGCGCCAGCAGCTCGGGCTCTGAGGGAAACACCATATATTTT. Translation gives CASSSGSEGNTIYF.